This TCR beta chain was sequenced in a study of long-term antiretroviral therapy in people with HIV. No fewer than two post-ART and no fewer than one pre-ART PBMC samples existed for each donor. This clone has a handful of counts. Its antigen is not known. Whole-study findings and limits: It was observed that HIV repertoires exhibited narrower CDR3 length ranges than controls. The ART regimens used between the mid-2000s and the late 2010s may be less effective than current ones. Therapy changes, viral resistance and ART adherence were not documented in the available data.

Researchers ran immunoSEQ v3.0 at survey level. Produced via immunoSEQ multiplex PCR; TCRdb's table is partial and in-frame only. The sample includes 30,000 or so clones, approximately 85% of them seen just once. There are 13 residues in the CDR3. Germline V gene sequence: CDR1 SGHAT, CDR2 FQNNGV. The ends were cut back, 5 bases at V and 5 bases at J, with 10 bases in the middle. The starting material was unsorted PBMCs, obtained 0.8 years before starting antiretroviral therapy. This clonotype was sampled from a young man with HIV. The V gene is TRBV11-2, the J gene TRBJ1-5; D is ambiguous. CDR3 region: CASSPSTYQPQHF. CDR3 bases: TGTGCCAGCAGCCCATCGACTTATCAGCCCCAGCATTTT.